A selection of T cell receptor beta chains follows, all from one sample in a study of T-cell reconstitution after alpha-beta-depleted transplantation in children. TCRdb independently ran MiXCR on the PCR reads; one entry per CDR3 protein. The sample lists about 370,000 distinct CDR3 sequences, roughly 21% occurring once. The material sequenced was PBMCs from the stem cell graft donor, taken from the stem cell graft. Receptors were obtained from a human donor who donated a stem cell graft to a child with acute myeloid leukemia. Each CDR3 is given with its conserved first and last residue. Each record gives: V gene, CDR3 length, J gene, D gene, clone size, CDR3 protein, CDR3 DNA. D genes are given only for firm matches. For some rows the clone size is stated as once, few or many, or as a class when expanded; others skip it.

v_gene: TRBV12-3/TRBV12-4
len: 15
j_gene: TRBJ1-5
d_gene: -
abundance: many
CDR3aa: CASSPPTASNQPQHF
CDR3nt: TGTGCCAGCAGTCCCCCGACAGCCAGCAATCAGCCCCAGCATTTT

v_gene: TRBV5-1
len: 16
j_gene: TRBJ2-3
d_gene: TRBD1
abundance: few
CDR3aa: CASRASGQLFTDTQYF
CDR3nt: TGCGCCAGCAGAGCCTCGGGACAGCTCTTCACAGATACGCAGTATTTT

v_gene: TRBV5-1
len: 16
j_gene: TRBJ2-7
d_gene: -
abundance: once
CDR3aa: CASSSGLTGIRYEQYF
CDR3nt: TGCGCCAGCAGCTCCGGATTAACAGGGATCCGGTACGAGCAGTACTTC

v_gene: TRBV12-3/TRBV12-4
len: 17
j_gene: TRBJ2-2
d_gene: TRBD1
abundance: few
CDR3aa: CASSLQRQGAVTGELFF
CDR3nt: TGTGCCAGCAGTCTGCAGAGACAGGGGGCGGTCACCGGGGAGCTGTTTTTT

v_gene: TRBV12-3/TRBV12-4
len: 15
j_gene: TRBJ2-1
d_gene: TRBD1
abundance: many
CDR3aa: CASISTGGGYNEQFF
CDR3nt: TGTGCCAGCATCTCGACAGGGGGCGGTTACAATGAGCAGTTCTTC

v_gene: TRBV20-1
len: 16
j_gene: TRBJ2-1
d_gene: TRBD2
abundance: few
CDR3aa: CSARGLPSGSYNEQFF
CDR3nt: TGCAGTGCTAGAGGACTCCCTAGCGGGAGCTACAATGAGCAGTTCTTC

v_gene: TRBV20-1
len: 16
j_gene: TRBJ2-2
d_gene: TRBD2
abundance: -
CDR3aa: CSARILALRGTGELFF
CDR3nt: TGCAGTGCTAGGATACTAGCGCTAAGGGGCACCGGGGAGCTGTTTTTT

v_gene: TRBV12-3/TRBV12-4
len: 13
j_gene: TRBJ2-7
d_gene: -
abundance: -
CDR3aa: CASSSLGGNEQYF
CDR3nt: TGTGCCAGCAGTTCCCTGGGTGGGAACGAGCAGTACTTC

v_gene: TRBV28
len: 14
j_gene: TRBJ1-6
d_gene: -
abundance: few
CDR3aa: CASSWRDLGSPLHF
CDR3nt: TGTGCCAGCAGTTGGAGGGATCTGGGTTCACCCCTCCACTTT

v_gene: TRBV29-1
len: 11
j_gene: TRBJ2-7
d_gene: -
abundance: many
CDR3aa: CSVEDPGEQYF
CDR3nt: TGCAGCGTTGAAGATCCGGGGGAGCAGTACTTC

v_gene: TRBV5-1
len: 13
j_gene: TRBJ1-2
d_gene: -
abundance: -
CDR3aa: CASSTDRNYGYTF
CDR3nt: TGCGCCAGCAGCACCGACAGAAACTATGGCTACACCTTC

v_gene: TRBV28
len: 16
j_gene: TRBJ2-1
d_gene: -
abundance: many
CDR3aa: CASSFSAENPPDEQFF
CDR3nt: TGTGCCAGCAGTTTTTCGGCCGAAAATCCCCCCGATGAGCAGTTCTTC

v_gene: TRBV7-9
len: 14
j_gene: TRBJ1-4
d_gene: -
abundance: few
CDR3aa: CASSWDSEVEKLFF
CDR3nt: TGTGCCAGCAGCTGGGACTCAGAAGTTGAAAAACTGTTTTTT

v_gene: TRBV29-1
len: 13
j_gene: TRBJ1-2
d_gene: -
abundance: few
CDR3aa: CSVEKDTAHGYTF
CDR3nt: TGCAGCGTTGAAAAGGACACTGCCCATGGCTACACCTTC

v_gene: TRBV3-1
len: 13
j_gene: TRBJ2-1
d_gene: -
abundance: -
CDR3aa: CASLNRDYNEQFF
CDR3nt: TGTGCCAGCTTAAACCGGGACTACAATGAGCAGTTCTTC

v_gene: TRBV20-1
len: 15
j_gene: TRBJ2-6
d_gene: -
abundance: many
CDR3aa: CSASPTSSGANVLTF
CDR3nt: TGCAGTGCTAGTCCCACCTCCTCTGGGGCCAACGTCCTGACTTTC

v_gene: TRBV7-2
len: 14
j_gene: TRBJ2-7
d_gene: -
abundance: many
CDR3aa: CASSLSGTSYEQYF
CDR3nt: TGTGCCAGCAGCTTATCCGGCACTTCCTACGAGCAGTACTTC

v_gene: TRBV29-1
len: 15
j_gene: TRBJ1-1
d_gene: -
abundance: few
CDR3aa: CSVEEVPGWNTEAFF
CDR3nt: TGCAGCGTTGAAGAAGTCCCAGGGTGGAACACTGAAGCTTTCTTT

v_gene: TRBV28
len: 15
j_gene: TRBJ1-5
d_gene: -
abundance: many
CDR3aa: CASSSPGQYNQPQHF
CDR3nt: TGTGCCAGCAGTTCCCCCGGACAGTATAATCAGCCCCAGCATTTT

v_gene: TRBV29-1
len: 13
j_gene: TRBJ1-1
d_gene: -
abundance: few
CDR3aa: CSVSPWGDTEAFF
CDR3nt: TGCAGCGTTTCCCCGTGGGGGGACACTGAAGCTTTCTTT

v_gene: TRBV12-3/TRBV12-4
len: 16
j_gene: TRBJ2-7
d_gene: -
abundance: -
CDR3aa: CASSSGAGGSSYEQYF
CDR3nt: TGTGCCAGCTCTTCGGGGGCAGGGGGGAGCTCCTACGAGCAGTACTTC

v_gene: TRBV18
len: 16
j_gene: TRBJ2-1
d_gene: -
abundance: many
CDR3aa: CASSPPGQRTYNEQFF
CDR3nt: TGTGCCAGCTCACCACCGGGACAAAGGACTTACAATGAGCAGTTCTTC

v_gene: TRBV29-1
len: 15
j_gene: TRBJ2-3
d_gene: -
abundance: few
CDR3aa: CSASLGAADTDTQYF
CDR3nt: TGCAGCGCATCATTGGGGGCAGCAGACACAGATACGCAGTATTTT

v_gene: TRBV25-1
len: 15
j_gene: TRBJ2-7
d_gene: TRBD1
abundance: few
CDR3aa: CASSTGQGFSYEQYF
CDR3nt: TGTGCCAGCAGTACGGGACAGGGGTTCTCCTACGAGCAGTACTTC

v_gene: TRBV7-2
len: 16
j_gene: TRBJ2-2
d_gene: -
abundance: few
CDR3aa: CASSLRGSRVTGELFF
CDR3nt: TGTGCCAGCAGCTTAAGAGGAAGTCGGGTCACCGGGGAGCTGTTTTTT

v_gene: TRBV5-1
len: 15
j_gene: TRBJ1-1
d_gene: TRBD1
abundance: -
CDR3aa: CASSLEGTENTEAFF
CDR3nt: TGCGCCAGCAGCTTGGAAGGGACAGAGAACACTGAAGCTTTCTTT